The 5 T cell receptor beta chains listed next were all sequenced from one sample in a study of siplizumab effects on memory and regulatory T cells. Profiling relied on immunoSEQ multiplex PCR, and the TCRdb table lists in-frame clones only, not all of them. This table has around 87,000 clones, 90% appearing once. Sample: CD4+ T cells sorted from blood. These receptors all come from a human donor in good health.

The chain combines TRBV9 with TRBJ2-2; D is ambiguous. This CDR3 is 12 amino acids long. V was shortened by 0 bases and J by 6 bases, with 3 bases between the two germline ends. Germline V gives CDR1 SGDLS, CDR2 YYNGEE. CDR3 residues: CASSVDAGELFF. The CDR3 DNA follows: TGTGCCAGCAGCGTAGATGCCGGGGAGCTGTTTTTT.

The genes are TRBV15 and TRBJ2-7; 9 bases line up with TRBD1. Losses at the gene ends were 1 base for V and 8 bases for J; bases not matched to a gene: 6. From germline, CDR1 is LNHNV and CDR2 YYDKDF (reference sequence). The CDR3 runs to 14 residues. DNA for the CDR3: TGTGCCACCAGCAGAGCGCCGGGACAGGGCAAGCAGTACTTC. Its protein is CATSRAPGQGKQYF. Using reference TRBV15 and TRBJ2-7 for the parts outside the CDR3, the full variable domain is DAMVIQNPRYQVTQFGKPVTLSCSQTLNHNVMYWYQQKSSQAPKLLFHYYDKDFNNEADTPDNFQSRRPNTSFCFLDIRSPGLGDTAMYLCATSRAPGQGKQYFGPGTRLTVT.

This chain links TRBV5-6 with TRBJ2-7; tentative D call: TRBD1 (5 bases). The germline V and J ends were trimmed by 0 bases and 6 bases, with 13 bases remaining between them. The CDR3 is 14 residues long. Per the germline V gene, CDR1 is SGHDT and CDR2 is YYEEEE. This CDR3 is CASSLGQGIGEQYF. CDR3 bases: TGTGCCAGCAGCTTGGGGCAGGGAATAGGCGAGCAGTACTTC.

The chain joins TRBV5-1 to TRBJ2-6; the D call may be TRBD1 or TRBD2 (5 bases each). Trimming shortened V by 4 bases and J by 0 bases, and 17 bases separated the two germline ends. There are 18 residues in the CDR3. CDR1 and CDR2 (germline): SGHRS, YFSETQ. Written as DNA, the CDR3 is TGCGCCAGCAGCCCAATACGGGGCACCCTCTCTGGGGCCAACGTCCTGACTTTC. It translates to CASSPIRGTLSGANVLTF.

This clone has only one observation. The chain links TRBV19 to TRBJ1-1, with D possibly being TRBD1 (5 bases). Deletions cut 6 bases from V and 4 bases from J, with 12 bases between. This CDR3 has 13 amino acids. Germline CDR1 LNHDA, CDR2 SQIVND (reference sequence). The CDR3 sequence: CASRTGPGTEAFF. DNA of the CDR3: TGTGCCAGTAGAACAGGCCCTGGCACTGAAGCTTTCTTT.